The source of this T cell receptor (beta chain) is a study of STAT3 mutations in large granular lymphocyte leukemia. Notes on the study in general: In T-cell large granular lymphocyte leukemia, about half of patients showed multiple immunodominant subclonotypes.

Profiling relied on immunoSEQ multiplex PCR, and the TCRdb table lists in-frame clones only, not all of them. This sample has roughly 10,000 clones, with under 95% found just once. On this clone: Its antigen is unknown.

Trimming removed 3 bases at V and 0 bases at J, with 9 bases between. The CDR3 has 15 residues. Germline CDR1 and CDR2: KGHSH and LQKENI. The receptor was isolated from a man in his 60s with T-cell large granular lymphocyte leukemia. Some clones in this sample may be carry-over from other donors' samples. Sequenced input: peripheral blood mononuclear cells. V and J are TRBV18 and TRBJ1-5; D is uncertain. In DNA form, the CDR3 reads TGTGCCAGCTCACCCCCCTCGGTTAGCAATCAGCCCCAGCATTTT. Its translation: CASSPPSVSNQPQHF.